A single T cell receptor (beta chain) is shown here with its context. Antigen: not known. In TCRdb, the 5' RACE reads were re-called with MiXCR into one record per CDR3 protein. Here the sample spans more than 600,000 distinct CDR3 sequences, 15% to 20% being singletons. The data belong to a study of identical twins. Broader study findings: Excess twin sharing in beta out-of-frame sequences was weaker. Within cord blood, abundant beta clonotypes carried fewer insertions, but memory repertoires showed no such trend.

CDR1 is LGHDT and CDR2 is YNNKEL in the germline V gene (reference sequence). V dropped 3 bases and J dropped 3; count of bases not matched to a gene: 2. This CDR3 is 15 amino acids long. The same data also contributed to another study, on T cells expressing NK-cell markers. This second study notes: Four donors showed these clonotypes also leading the CD3+CD56-NKG2C+ fraction. Evidence did not settle whether expanded NKG2C+ T cell clones targeted HCMV.

The receptor was derived from a woman aged 18 to 35 in good health. V usage is TRBV3-1 and J usage is TRBJ2-7, with TRBD2 matching 13 bases. Sequenced material: PBMCs. The CDR3 is CASSQTSGGFYEQYF. CDR3 bases: TGTGCCAGCAGCCAGACTAGCGGGGGGTTCTACGAGCAGTACTTC.